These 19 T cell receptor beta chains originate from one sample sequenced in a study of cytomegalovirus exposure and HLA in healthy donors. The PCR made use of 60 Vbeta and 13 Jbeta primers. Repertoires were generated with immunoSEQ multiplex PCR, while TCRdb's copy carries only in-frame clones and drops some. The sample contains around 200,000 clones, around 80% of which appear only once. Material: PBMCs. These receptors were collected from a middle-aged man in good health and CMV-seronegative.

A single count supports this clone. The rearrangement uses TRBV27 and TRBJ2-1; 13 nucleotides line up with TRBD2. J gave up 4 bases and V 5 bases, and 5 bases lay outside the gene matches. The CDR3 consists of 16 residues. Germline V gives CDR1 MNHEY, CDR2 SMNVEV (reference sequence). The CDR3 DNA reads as TGTGCCAGCAGTCCCGGACTAGCGGGAGTATACAATGAGCAGTTCTTC. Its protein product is CASSPGLAGVYNEQFF.

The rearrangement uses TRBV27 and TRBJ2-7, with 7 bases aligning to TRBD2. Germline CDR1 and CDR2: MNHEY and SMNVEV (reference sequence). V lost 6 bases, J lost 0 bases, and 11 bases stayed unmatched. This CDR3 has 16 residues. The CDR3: CASSRSGGDYSYEQYF. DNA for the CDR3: TGTGCCAGCAGCCGCTCTGGGGGGGACTACTCCTACGAGCAGTACTTC.

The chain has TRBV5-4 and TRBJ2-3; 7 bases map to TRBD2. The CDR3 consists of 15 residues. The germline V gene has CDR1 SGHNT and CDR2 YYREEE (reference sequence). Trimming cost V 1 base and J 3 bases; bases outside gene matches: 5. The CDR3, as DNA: TGTGCCAGCAGCTTGTCGGGAGGAGGGACAGATACGCAGTATTTT. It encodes CASSLSGGGTDTQYF.

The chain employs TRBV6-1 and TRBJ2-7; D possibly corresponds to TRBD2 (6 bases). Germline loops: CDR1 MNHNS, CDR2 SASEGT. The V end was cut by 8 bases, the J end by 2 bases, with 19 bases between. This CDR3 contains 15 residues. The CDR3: CASFWPGERPYEQYF. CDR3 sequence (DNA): TGTGCCAGCTTTTGGCCGGGGGAGCGGCCCTACGAGCAGTACTTC.

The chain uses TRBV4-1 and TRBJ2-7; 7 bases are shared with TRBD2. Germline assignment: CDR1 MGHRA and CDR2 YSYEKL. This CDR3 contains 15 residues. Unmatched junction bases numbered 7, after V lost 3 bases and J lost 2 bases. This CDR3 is CASSHTGAGAYEQYF. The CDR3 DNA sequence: TGCGCCAGCAGCCACACGGGCGCGGGAGCCTACGAGCAGTACTTC.

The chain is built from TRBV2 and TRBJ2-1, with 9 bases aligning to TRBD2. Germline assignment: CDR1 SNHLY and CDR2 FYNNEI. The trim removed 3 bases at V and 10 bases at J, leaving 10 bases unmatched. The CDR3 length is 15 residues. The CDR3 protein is CASSERAGGPGEQFF. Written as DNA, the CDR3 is TGTGCCAGCAGTGAGAGGGCGGGAGGGCCGGGGGAGCAGTTCTTC.

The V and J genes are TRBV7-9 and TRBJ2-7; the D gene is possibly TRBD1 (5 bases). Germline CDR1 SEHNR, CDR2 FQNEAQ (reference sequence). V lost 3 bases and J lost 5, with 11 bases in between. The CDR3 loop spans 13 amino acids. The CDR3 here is CASSLGQGDEQYF. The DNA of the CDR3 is TGTGCCAGCAGCTTGGGGCAGGGCGACGAGCAGTACTTC. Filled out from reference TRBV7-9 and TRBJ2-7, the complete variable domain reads DTGVSQNPRHKITKRGQNVTFRCDPISEHNRLYWYRQTLGQGPEFLTYFQNEAQLEKSRLLSDRFSAERPKGSFSTLEIQRTEQGDSAMYLCASSLGQGDEQYFGPGTRLTVT.

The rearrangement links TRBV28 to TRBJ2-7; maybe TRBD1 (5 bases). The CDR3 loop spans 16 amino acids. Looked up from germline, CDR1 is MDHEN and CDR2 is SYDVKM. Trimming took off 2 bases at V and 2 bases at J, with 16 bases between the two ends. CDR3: CASSLLLGQGTYEQYF. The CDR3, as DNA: TGTGCCAGCAGTTTACTATTGGGTCAGGGAACCTACGAGCAGTACTTC.

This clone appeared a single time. CDR3 sequence (DNA): TGTGCCAGCAGTTTATCGATGTTGGGGGGTCGGTCCTACGAGCAGTACTTC. It translates to CASSLSMLGGRSYEQYF. The chain links TRBV27 to TRBJ2-7, with a weak D call TRBD2 (6 bases). Trimming shortened V by 0 bases and J by 1 base, and 16 bases separated the two germline ends. Germline V CDR1 and CDR2: MNHEY, SMNVEV (reference sequence). This CDR3 region has 17 residues.

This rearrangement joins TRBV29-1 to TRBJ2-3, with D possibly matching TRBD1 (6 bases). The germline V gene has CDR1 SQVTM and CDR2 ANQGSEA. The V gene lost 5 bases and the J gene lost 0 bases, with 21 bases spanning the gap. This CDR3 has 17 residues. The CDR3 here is CSVITWGPRRSTDTQYF. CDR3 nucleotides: TGCAGCGTTATCACCTGGGGGCCTAGGAGGAGCACAGATACGCAGTATTTT.

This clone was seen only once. DNA of the CDR3: TGCAGTGCGAAAACAGGGCTCGCTTTCTTT. It yields the protein CSAKTGLAFF. J is TRBJ1-1 and V is TRBV20-1, with D perhaps TRBD1 (6 bases). Trimming removed 6 bases at V and 11 bases at J, with 13 bases between. CDR1 and CDR2 (germline): DFQATT, SNEGSKA (reference sequence). This CDR3 contains 10 residues.

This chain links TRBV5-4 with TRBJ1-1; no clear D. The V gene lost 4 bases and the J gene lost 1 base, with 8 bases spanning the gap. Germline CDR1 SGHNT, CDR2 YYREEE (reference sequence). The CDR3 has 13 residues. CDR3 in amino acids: CASSPTPNTEAFF. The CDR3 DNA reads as TGTGCCAGCAGCCCAACACCGAACACTGAAGCTTTCTTT.

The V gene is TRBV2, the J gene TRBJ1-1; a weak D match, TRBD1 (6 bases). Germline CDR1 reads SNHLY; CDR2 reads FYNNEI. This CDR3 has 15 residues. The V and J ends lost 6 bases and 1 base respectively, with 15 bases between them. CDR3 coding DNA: TGTGCCAGCAGGGTTAAGGACAGCGGGAACACTGAAGCTTTCTTT. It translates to CASRVKDSGNTEAFF.

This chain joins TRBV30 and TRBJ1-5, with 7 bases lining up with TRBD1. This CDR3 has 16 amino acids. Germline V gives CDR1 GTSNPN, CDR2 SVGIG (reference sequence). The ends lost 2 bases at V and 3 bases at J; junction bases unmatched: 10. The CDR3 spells CAWSWGQQLYNQPQHF. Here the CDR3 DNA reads TGTGCCTGGAGTTGGGGACAGCAGTTATACAATCAGCCCCAGCATTTT.

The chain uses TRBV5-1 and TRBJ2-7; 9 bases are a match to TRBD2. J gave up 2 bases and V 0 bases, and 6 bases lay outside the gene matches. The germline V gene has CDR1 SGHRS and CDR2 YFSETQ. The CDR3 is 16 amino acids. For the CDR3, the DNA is TGCGCCAGCAGCTTGGCCGGAAGCGGGAGGCCCTACGAGCAGTACTTC. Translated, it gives CASSLAGSGRPYEQYF.

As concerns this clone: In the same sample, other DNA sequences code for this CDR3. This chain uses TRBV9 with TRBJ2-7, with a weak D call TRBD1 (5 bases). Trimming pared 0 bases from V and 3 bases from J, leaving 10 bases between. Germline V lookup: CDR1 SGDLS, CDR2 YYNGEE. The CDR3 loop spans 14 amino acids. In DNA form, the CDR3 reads TGTGCCAGCAGCGTAGGAGCAGGGAACTACGAGCAGTACTTC. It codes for CASSVGAGNYEQYF.

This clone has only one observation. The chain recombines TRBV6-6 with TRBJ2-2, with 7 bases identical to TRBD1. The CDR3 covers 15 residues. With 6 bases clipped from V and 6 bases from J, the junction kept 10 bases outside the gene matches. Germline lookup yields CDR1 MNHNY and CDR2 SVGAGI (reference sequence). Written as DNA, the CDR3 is TGTGCCAGCAGCCAACATCGACAGGGTTCCGGGGAGCTGTTTTTT. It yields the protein CASSQHRQGSGELFF.

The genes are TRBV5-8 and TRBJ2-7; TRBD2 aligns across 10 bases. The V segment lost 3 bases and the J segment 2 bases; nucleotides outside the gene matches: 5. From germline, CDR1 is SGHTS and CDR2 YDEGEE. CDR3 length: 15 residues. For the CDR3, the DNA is TGTGCCAGCAGCTATCGGACTAGCGGCACCTACGAGCAGTACTTC. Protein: CASSYRTSGTYEQYF.

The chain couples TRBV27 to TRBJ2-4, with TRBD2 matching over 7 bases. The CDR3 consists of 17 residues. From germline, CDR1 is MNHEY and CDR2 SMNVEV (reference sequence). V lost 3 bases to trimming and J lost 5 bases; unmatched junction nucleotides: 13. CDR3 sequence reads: CASSFNRAGTPENIQYF. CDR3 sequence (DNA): TGTGCCAGCAGTTTTAATCGAGCGGGGACGCCGGAAAACATTCAGTACTTC.